This is a list of T cell receptor beta chains from one sample in a study of T cells after posttransplantation cyclophosphamide. Repertoires were generated with immunoSEQ multiplex PCR, while TCRdb's copy carries only in-frame clones and drops some. The table includes about 43,000 clones, roughly 91% detected once. The sample was PBMCs, taken 55 to 70 days after allogeneic stem cell transplant with posttransplant cyclophosphamide. These receptors came from a male patient between 60 and 69 years old who received an allogeneic stem cell transplant from a related donor and was CMV-positive. Some T cells may be transferred from the graft donor. Each CDR3 is given with its conserved first and last residue. The D gene is left open where the match is weak. Clone sizes are given selectively: once, few, many, or a class where the clone is expanded.

once	TRBV11-2	TRBJ2-5	TRBD1	CASSHWTGETQYF	TGTGCCAGCAGCCATTGGACAGGGGAGACCCAGTACTTC
NA	TRBV29-1	TRBJ2-3	TRBD1	CSVGELFRGQGKINTQYF	TGCAGCGTCGGAGAGCTCTTCAGGGGACAGGGAAAGATAAATACGCAGTATTTT
NA	TRBV6-1	TRBJ1-2	NA	CASSEAGGGLRRYGYTF	TGTGCCAGCAGTGAAGCGGGGGGGGGCTTACGGCGCTATGGCTACACCTTC
NA	TRBV9	TRBJ2-1	NA	CASSVRGILRGNEQFF	TGTGCCAGCAGCGTCCGGGGGATCCTCCGAGGGAATGAGCAGTTCTTC
NA	TRBV30	TRBJ1-1	NA	CAWNLGRGTTEAFF	TGTGCCTGGAACTTGGGGAGGGGGACTACTGAAGCTTTCTTT
NA	TRBV25-1	TRBJ2-7	TRBD1	CASSPVNRGTYEQYF	TGTGCCAGCAGCCCCGTAAACAGGGGAACCTACGAGCAGTACTTC
NA	TRBV18	TRBJ1-1	TRBD1	CASSPDSGTGLGTEAFF	TGTGCCAGCTCACCAGATTCCGGGACAGGGTTGGGCACTGAAGCTTTCTTT
NA	TRBV7-8	TRBJ1-2	TRBD1	CASSLATGGTHGYTF	TGTGCCAGCAGCTTAGCGACAGGGGGTACCCATGGCTACACCTTC
NA	TRBV12-1	TRBJ1-5	NA	CASSRGQYSNQPQHF	TGTGCCAGCAGCCGTGGACAGTATAGCAATCAGCCCCAGCATTTT
NA	TRBV14	TRBJ2-3	NA	CASSQAGVNTQYF	TGTGCCAGCAGCCAAGCAGGGGTTAATACGCAGTATTTT
NA	TRBV4-1	TRBJ1-2	NA	CASSGGRKEYGYTF	TGCGCCAGCAGTGGAGGGCGGAAGGAATATGGCTACACCTTC
NA	TRBV30	TRBJ2-1	TRBD2	CAWSEKMRGGAYNEQFF	TGTGCCTGGAGTGAAAAGATGCGGGGGGGGGCTTACAATGAGCAGTTCTTC
NA	TRBV9	TRBJ2-1	NA	CASSSGGGGYNEQFF	TGTGCCAGCAGCTCCGGAGGGGGGGGGTACAATGAGCAGTTCTTC
NA	TRBV7-7	TRBJ2-1	TRBD1	CASSLTRQGAGNEQFF	TGTGCCAGCAGCTTAACTCGACAGGGCGCAGGCAATGAGCAGTTCTTC
NA	TRBV19	TRBJ2-7	NA	CASSPGSSYEQYF	TGTGCCAGTAGTCCCGGGTCATCCTACGAGCAGTACTTC
NA	TRBV6-1	TRBJ2-6	TRBD1	CASSAFTRGYSGANVLTF	TGTGCCAGCAGTGCCTTTACCAGGGGGTACTCTGGGGCCAACGTCCTGACTTTC
NA	TRBV6-1	TRBJ1-2	NA	CASSPNLIREYGYTF	TGTGCCAGCAGTCCCAATTTGATTAGGGAGTATGGCTACACCTTC
NA	TRBV6-5	TRBJ2-6	NA	CASNPGHSGANVLTF	TGTGCCAGCAATCCGGGACATTCTGGGGCCAACGTCCTGACTTTC
few	TRBV14	TRBJ1-2	NA	CASSPSPGAASEGYTF	TGTGCCAGCAGCCCTTCACCAGGGGCGGCCTCGGAAGGCTACACCTTC
few	TRBV10-2	TRBJ2-1	TRBD2	CASTDTQRGDYNEQFF	TGCGCCAGCACCGACACTCAGCGGGGGGACTACAATGAGCAGTTCTTC
NA	TRBV7-6	TRBJ1-2	TRBD1	CASSSGQTNYGYTF	TGTGCCAGCAGCTCGGGACAGACTAACTATGGCTACACCTTC
NA	TRBV5-1	TRBJ2-5	NA	CASKGDMEETQYF	TGCGCCAGCAAGGGGGATATGGAGGAGACCCAGTACTTC